Listed below are T cell receptor beta chains from one sample, sequenced in a study of cytomegalovirus exposure and HLA in healthy donors. Method: immunoSEQ multiplex PCR; TCRdb's copy keeps in-frame clones and lacks some. The sample yields 100,000 to 150,000 clones, over 65% seen once. The sample was PBMCs. The receptors shown here come from a man in his fifties in good health and CMV-seronegative. The CDR3 runs from the conserved cysteine through the conserved F or W. Each record gives: J gene, V gene, clone size, D gene, CDR3 DNA, CDR3 protein. A D gene is named only where the DNA matches it firmly. Size is omitted from some rows. Given values are once, few, many or a class for expanded clones.

J: TRBJ2-6
V: TRBV2
size: NA
D: TRBD2
DNA: TGTGCCAGCAGTCCGAATAGCGGGGTCTCTGGGGCCAACGTCCTGACTTTC
CDR3: CASSPNSGVSGANVLTF

J: TRBJ2-7
V: TRBV7-2
size: NA
D: NA
DNA: TGTGCCAGCAGCTTAGCCCGGTCCTACGAGCAGTACTTC
CDR3: CASSLARSYEQYF

J: TRBJ1-6
V: TRBV5-1
size: NA
D: NA
DNA: TGCGCCAGCGGGAGGGAATTCGATTCACCCCTCCACTTT
CDR3: CASGREFDSPLHF

J: TRBJ1-3
V: TRBV5-1
size: NA
D: NA
DNA: TGCGCCAGCAGCTTAGGGACATCTGACTCTGGAAACACCATATATTTT
CDR3: CASSLGTSDSGNTIYF

J: TRBJ1-5
V: TRBV27
size: few
D: NA
DNA: TGTGCCAGCAGTTGGGGGAGGGGCAATCAGCCCCAGCATTTT
CDR3: CASSWGRGNQPQHF

J: TRBJ1-6
V: TRBV10-1
size: NA
D: NA
DNA: TGCGCCAGTAGCCCTGACAGAAATTCACCCCTCCACTTT
CDR3: CASSPDRNSPLHF

J: TRBJ1-1
V: TRBV6-5
size: NA
D: TRBD1
DNA: TGTGCCAGCAGTCCGGGGACAGGGGTGAACACTGAAGCTTTCTTT
CDR3: CASSPGTGVNTEAFF

J: TRBJ1-4
V: TRBV28
size: NA
D: NA
DNA: TGTGCCAGCAGTTCCGCAGGTACACGGGGTGAAAAACTGTTTTTT
CDR3: CASSSAGTRGEKLFF

J: TRBJ2-1
V: TRBV15
size: NA
D: NA
DNA: TGTGCCACCAGCAGAGAACCGACAGACAATGAGCAGTTCTTC
CDR3: CATSREPTDNEQFF

J: TRBJ2-5
V: TRBV5-1
size: NA
D: NA
DNA: TGCGCCAGCAGCTCCGTAGAGACCCAGTACTTC
CDR3: CASSSVETQYF

J: TRBJ2-5
V: TRBV7-9
size: NA
D: NA
DNA: TGTGCCAGCAGCCCCCAAGCAGGGCCCCAAGAGACCCAGTACTTC
CDR3: CASSPQAGPQETQYF

J: TRBJ1-2
V: TRBV25-1
size: few
D: NA
DNA: TGTGCCAGCTCCGCCGGGGTAGACGGCTACACCTTC
CDR3: CASSAGVDGYTF

J: TRBJ2-2
V: TRBV6-5
size: NA
D: NA
DNA: TGTGCCACCAGGGAGTACACCGGGGAGCTGTTTTTT
CDR3: CATREYTGELFF

J: TRBJ1-1
V: TRBV7-9
size: NA
D: TRBD1
DNA: TGTTCCAGCAGCTTAGACGGACAGGGAGGGAACACTGAAGCTTTCTTT
CDR3: CSSSLDGQGGNTEAFF

J: TRBJ1-3
V: TRBV4-3
size: few
D: NA
DNA: TGCGCCAGCAGCCCGGGGCGGGGCTCTGGAAACACCATATATTTT
CDR3: CASSPGRGSGNTIYF

J: TRBJ1-2
V: TRBV2
size: few
D: TRBD1
DNA: TGTGCCAGCAGTGCAACGGGACAGATCATTTATGGCTACACCTTC
CDR3: CASSATGQIIYGYTF

J: TRBJ1-2
V: TRBV19
size: NA
D: NA
DNA: TGTGCCAGTACCCCCCGGGGGACTAACTATGGCTACACCTTC
CDR3: CASTPRGTNYGYTF

J: TRBJ2-5
V: TRBV5-1
size: NA
D: NA
DNA: TGCGCCAGCAGCTTGGGCGGGGAGCAAGAGACCCAGTACTTC
CDR3: CASSLGGEQETQYF

J: TRBJ1-1
V: TRBV7-9
size: NA
D: NA
DNA: TGTTCCAGCAGCTTGGCGGGGGACACTGAAGCTTTCTTT
CDR3: CSSSLAGDTEAFF

J: TRBJ1-4
V: TRBV4-1
size: NA
D: TRBD1
DNA: TGCGCCAGCAGCCAGCAACCGGGACAGGAAAATGAAAAACTGTTTTTT
CDR3: CASSQQPGQENEKLFF

J: TRBJ2-7
V: TRBV6-5
size: NA
D: TRBD1
DNA: TGTGCCACAAGACAGGGGTCCTACGAGCAGTACTTC
CDR3: CATRQGSYEQYF

J: TRBJ1-4
V: TRBV5-6
size: few
D: NA
DNA: TGTGCCAGCAGCATCGGAGGGGCGGGGTATGAAAAACTGTTTTTT
CDR3: CASSIGGAGYEKLFF

J: TRBJ2-3
V: TRBV5-1
size: NA
D: NA
DNA: TGCGCCAGCAGCTCCGGACTTAGCACAGATACGCAGTATTTT
CDR3: CASSSGLSTDTQYF

J: TRBJ2-7
V: TRBV4-3
size: NA
D: NA
DNA: TGCGCCAGCAGCCAAGATCTTGGGGGGGCGGAATTGATAGGAATTTACGAGCAGTACTTC
CDR3: CASSQDLGGAELIGIYEQYF

J: TRBJ1-5
V: TRBV6-1
size: NA
D: NA
DNA: TGTGCCAGCGTCCAATGGGGGCGCAATCAGCCCCAGCATTTT
CDR3: CASVQWGRNQPQHF

J: TRBJ2-5
V: TRBV4-3
size: NA
D: TRBD1
DNA: TGCGCCAGCAGCCAAGGGAGAGGGACAGTGGGGGAGACCCAGTACTTC
CDR3: CASSQGRGTVGETQYF

J: TRBJ1-1
V: TRBV9
size: NA
D: NA
DNA: TGTGCCAGCAGCGTAGGTTCAGGTCCCAGGAACACTGAAGCTTTCTTT
CDR3: CASSVGSGPRNTEAFF

J: TRBJ2-5
V: TRBV4-2
size: NA
D: TRBD2
DNA: TGTGCCAGCAGCCAAGTTCAGCGGGAGGGGATTCAAGAGACCCAGTACTTC
CDR3: CASSQVQREGIQETQYF

J: TRBJ1-1
V: TRBV5-1
size: NA
D: NA
DNA: TGCGCCAGCAGCGACCGGGTCGAAGCTTTCTTT
CDR3: CASSDRVEAFF

J: TRBJ1-3
V: TRBV7-2
size: NA
D: TRBD1
DNA: TGTGCCAGCAGCTTAGACAGGGGCGGAAACACCATATATTTT
CDR3: CASSLDRGGNTIYF

J: TRBJ1-5
V: TRBV30
size: once
D: TRBD1
DNA: TGTGCCTGGAGTGTTACAGGGGGCAATCAGCCCCAGCATTTT
CDR3: CAWSVTGGNQPQHF

J: TRBJ1-2
V: TRBV5-4
size: NA
D: TRBD1
DNA: TGTGCCAGCAGCTGGACCGGGACAGACTATGGCTACACCTTC
CDR3: CASSWTGTDYGYTF

J: TRBJ2-5
V: TRBV5-1
size: NA
D: NA
DNA: TGCGCCAGCAGCTCTCCGGCGGGGCGGGGAGAGACCCAGTACTTC
CDR3: CASSSPAGRGETQYF

J: TRBJ2-5
V: TRBV14
size: NA
D: NA
DNA: TGTGCCAGCAGCCAAGAATATCAGGAGGCCGGGACCCAGTACTTC
CDR3: CASSQEYQEAGTQYF

J: TRBJ1-1
V: TRBV5-5
size: NA
D: TRBD1
DNA: TGTGCCAGCAGCTGGGGGGACAGGGTTACTGAAGCTTTCTTT
CDR3: CASSWGDRVTEAFF

J: TRBJ2-1
V: TRBV10-2
size: NA
D: NA
DNA: TGCGCCAGCAGTACATCCACCGGTCGGAGCTCCTACAATGAGCAGTTCTTC
CDR3: CASSTSTGRSSYNEQFF

J: TRBJ1-5
V: TRBV4-3
size: once
D: NA
DNA: TGCGCCAGCAGCCAGGACCCCGGGGGCGGGAGGCCCCAGCATTTT
CDR3: CASSQDPGGGRPQHF

J: TRBJ2-7
V: TRBV5-1
size: NA
D: TRBD2
DNA: TGCGCCAGCAGCTGGGACTACCCTACCTACGAGCAGTACTTC
CDR3: CASSWDYPTYEQYF

J: TRBJ2-2
V: TRBV28
size: once
D: NA
DNA: TGTGCCAGCTCGTTACCGAGCTCACAGGGTTCTGGGGAGCTGTTTTTT
CDR3: CASSLPSSQGSGELFF

J: TRBJ2-7
V: TRBV5-1
size: once
D: TRBD2
DNA: TGCGCCAGCAGCACAAGCGGGGGCCCCTACGAGCAGTACTTC
CDR3: CASSTSGGPYEQYF